This T cell receptor (beta chain) emerged from a study of T cell repertoires in cytomegalovirus infection. The CDR3 extends over 16 amino acids. J was trimmed by 5 bases and V by 4 bases; bases with no gene match: 9. Germline assignment: CDR1 LNHDA and CDR2 SQIVND (reference sequence). Via MiXCR, TCRdb re-called the reads, giving one row per CDR3 protein. Of approximately 500,000 distinct CDR3 sequences in the sample, more than 15% were seen once. This clonotype was observed a few times. Sequencing input: CD8+ T cells from PBMCs. The chain uses TRBV19 and TRBJ1-5; 9 bases align to TRBD1. The receptor comes from a human donor in good health (CMV status not recorded). Some clones in this sample may be carry-over from other donors' samples. CDR3: CASSRIRDRGDQPQHF. Here the CDR3 DNA reads TGTGCCAGTAGTAGGATCCGCGACAGGGGGGATCAGCCCCAGCATTTT. The full variable domain, its missing parts supplied by reference TRBV19 and TRBJ1-5, is DGGITQSPKYLFRKEGQNVTLSCEQNLNHDAMYWYRQDPGQGLRLIYYSQIVNDFQKGDIAEGYSVSREKKESFPLTVTSAQKNPTAFYLCASSRIRDRGDQPQHFGDGTRLSIL.